This TCR beta chain came from a study of cytomegalovirus exposure and HLA in healthy donors. Study-wide results and caveats: The later analysis indicated that the majority of CMV-associated TCR beta chains appeared HLA-restricted.

Use of 60 Vbeta and 13 Jbeta primers characterized the PCR. The table came from immunoSEQ multiplex PCR; TCRdb's copy has only in-frame clones and leaves some out. The table shows about 97,000 clones, with around four fifths occurring only once. The germline V gene has CDR1 LNHDA and CDR2 SQIVND (reference sequence). The J segment lost 2 bases and the V segment lost 5 bases, leaving 9 bases of the junction unmatched. CDR3 length equals 18 residues. With regard to this clone: Antigen specificity is unknown.

The TCR sequence derives from a man aged 35-49 years in good health and CMV-seronegative. The gene calls are TRBV19 and TRBJ2-5; 15 bases line up with TRBD2. The sequenced sample was PBMCs. CDR3 in DNA: TGTGCCAGTAGTCGCGGGACTAGCGGGGGGTCGATTCAAGAGACCCAGTACTTC. The encoded protein is CASSRGTSGGSIQETQYF.